This is a list of T cell receptor beta chains from one sample in a study of CD8+ T cells in alopecia areata. TCRdb keeps only in-frame clones here, not all; method: immunoSEQ multiplex PCR. Of about 200,000 clones listed, 35% to 45% are singletons. The starting material was CD4+ T cells sorted from blood, obtained around week 30, from a patient treated with tofacitinib. All receptors come from a human donor with alopecia areata. CDR3s include the opening cysteine and the closing phenylalanine or tryptophan. A D gene is named only where the DNA matches it firmly. Size tells how often a clone was seen (once, few, many) or the class of an expanded clone, and some rows leave it out.

TRBD1	-	TRBJ1-2	TRBV2	TGTGCCAGCAGGGAGACAGGGGGCTACTATGGCTACACCTTC	CASRETGGYYGYTF
-	few	TRBJ1-5	TRBV2	TGTGCCAGCAGTGAATCCGTGGTGAAGGGGCAGCCCCAGCATTTT	CASSESVVKGQPQHF
-	few	TRBJ2-6	TRBV2	TGTGCCAGCACCACTCAGGCCTCTGGGGCCAACGTCCTGACTTTC	CASTTQASGANVLTF
-	-	TRBJ2-7	TRBV6-5	TGTGCCAGCATGGCCTTATACGAGCAGTACTTC	CASMALYEQYF
-	-	TRBJ1-6	TRBV30	TGTGCCTGGAGTCAGGCAGGGTCATTTGGGGCCCTCCACTTT	CAWSQAGSFGALHF
TRBD1	-	TRBJ1-2	TRBV7-2	TGTGCCAGCAGCTTCCGACAGGGGGCTGGTGGCTACACCTTC	CASSFRQGAGGYTF
-	-	TRBJ1-2	TRBV29-1	TGCAGCGTCGACCTCAGGGACTATGGCTACACCTTC	CSVDLRDYGYTF
-	-	TRBJ1-2	TRBV7-9	TGTGCCAGCAGCTTAGACCTGGCGGAAGGCTACACCTTC	CASSLDLAEGYTF
-	-	TRBJ2-3	TRBV30	TGTGCCTGGTCCGCTAGCACAGATACGCAGTATTTT	CAWSASTDTQYF
-	-	TRBJ1-4	TRBV18	TGTGCCAGCTCAAAAAGGGATGAAAAACTGTTTTTT	CASSKRDEKLFF
TRBD2	-	TRBJ2-5	TRBV5-4	TGTGCCAGCAGCCCACGACTAGCGGGAGGGCCGGATCAAGAGACCCAGTACTTC	CASSPRLAGGPDQETQYF
TRBD1	-	TRBJ1-1	TRBV30	TGTGCCTGGACTCCTAGATTACAGGGGATGGACACTGAAGCTTTCTTT	CAWTPRLQGMDTEAFF
TRBD2	-	TRBJ2-7	TRBV25-1	TGTGCCAGCAGTGAATTAGCGGGGGGCGCCTACGAGCAGTACTTC	CASSELAGGAYEQYF
-	-	TRBJ2-5	TRBV4-1	TGCGCCAGCAGCCAAGAACAGGGATCATGGGTAGAGACCCAGTACTTC	CASSQEQGSWVETQYF
-	few	TRBJ2-1	TRBV2	TGTGCCAGCGGGGGGACCCAGTTCTTC	CASGGTQFF
-	-	TRBJ2-1	TRBV9	TGTGCCAGCAGCCCAAGAGGGGGGATCTATGAGCAGTTCTTC	CASSPRGGIYEQFF
-	-	TRBJ1-1	TRBV6-6	TGTGCCAGCAAGGTTGGGGGGCGGAACACTGAAGCTTTCTTT	CASKVGGRNTEAFF
TRBD1	-	TRBJ1-2	TRBV25-1	TGTGCCAGCAGTCAGAAACAGGGGGCCTATGGCTACACCTTC	CASSQKQGAYGYTF
TRBD2	-	TRBJ2-5	TRBV4-1	TGCGCCAGCAGCATGTCGCTAGCGGGAGTGAAGGAGACCCAGTACTTC	CASSMSLAGVKETQYF
TRBD1	few	TRBJ2-1	TRBV5-6	TGTGCCAGCAACATCCGGGACAGGGGCTACAATGAGCAGTTCTTC	CASNIRDRGYNEQFF
-	-	TRBJ2-1	TRBV30	TGTGCCTGGAGTGTATCGGGCCAGCCCCGATACAATGAGCAGTTCTTC	CAWSVSGQPRYNEQFF
-	-	TRBJ2-7	TRBV4-2	TGTGCCAGCAGCCAAGATATTGGGCAGGTACCCTCTACTTTC	CASSQDIGQVPSTF
-	-	TRBJ2-5	TRBV7-8	TGTGCCAGCAGCCAACTCCAAGAGACCCAGTACTTC	CASSQLQETQYF
-	few	TRBJ2-5	TRBV6-5	TGTGCCAGCAGTTACAGGGACCAAGAGACCCAGTACTTC	CASSYRDQETQYF
TRBD1	few	TRBJ2-1	TRBV10-3	TGTGCCACCTCAGCCGGGACAGGGAATCTCAATGAGCAGTTCTTC	CATSAGTGNLNEQFF
-	-	TRBJ2-7	TRBV25-1	TGTGCCAGCAGTGATGTCCCCCATGAGCAGTACTTC	CASSDVPHEQYF
TRBD1	-	TRBJ2-7	TRBV6-5	TGTGCCAGCAGTTACTCGAGACAGGGGGCAGTCGAGCAGTACTTC	CASSYSRQGAVEQYF
TRBD1	few	TRBJ1-1	TRBV5-6	TGTGCCAGCAGCTTCCCGGACAGGGGGCGTTTTGAAGCTTTCTTT	CASSFPDRGRFEAFF
-	-	TRBJ2-2	TRBV5-1	TGCGCCAGCAGCTTGGGGATGTGGACCGGGGAGCTGTTTTTT	CASSLGMWTGELFF
-	few	TRBJ2-4	TRBV21-1	TGTGCCACCCCCGGGGGATTCGGCGACAGGCCCCAAAACATTCAGTACTTC	CATPGGFGDRPQNIQYF
TRBD1	-	TRBJ1-6	TRBV6-5	TGTGCCAGCAGTTACTCCCTCACAGGGGTGCATTCACCCCTCCACTTT	CASSYSLTGVHSPLHF
-	-	TRBJ1-2	TRBV29-1	TGCAGCGTTCCAAGACGGTATGGCTACACCTTC	CSVPRRYGYTF
-	few	TRBJ1-1	TRBV7-6	TGTGCCAGCAGCTCAAGGGAAAGAAACACTGAAGCTTTCTTT	CASSSRERNTEAFF
TRBD1	once	TRBJ2-3	TRBV7-9	TGTGCCAGCAGCTTCTATGGGACAGGGGGCGCAGATACGCAGTATTTT	CASSFYGTGGADTQYF
TRBD1	-	TRBJ1-5	TRBV2	TGTGCCAGCAGTCCCACAGGGGGCGCGGATCAGCCCCAGCATTTT	CASSPTGGADQPQHF
-	-	TRBJ1-4	TRBV2	TGTGCCAGCATACGGGACGGGAGAAATGAAAAACTGTTTTTT	CASIRDGRNEKLFF
TRBD1	-	TRBJ2-1	TRBV29-1	TGCAGCGGATATTCGGTCCACGGGGTCAGGGGGACCTACAATGAGCAGTTCTTC	CSGYSVHGVRGTYNEQFF
TRBD1	-	TRBJ1-6	TRBV27	TGTGCCAGCAGTTTACTGAGGGGGCTCGATTCACCCCTCCACTTT	CASSLLRGLDSPLHF
-	once	TRBJ2-7	TRBV5-1	TGCGCCAGCAGTGGGCCAGCAGGCTTCTCCTACGAGCAGTACTTC	CASSGPAGFSYEQYF
-	few	TRBJ1-1	TRBV27	TGTGCCAGCCTTAATCATGGGGGGCCCGGGGGTGAAGCTTTCTTT	CASLNHGGPGGEAFF
-	-	TRBJ2-2	TRBV5-1	TGCGCCAGCAGCTACAGGGATTCGAACACCGGGGAGCTGTTTTTT	CASSYRDSNTGELFF
-	few	TRBJ2-4	TRBV29-1	TGCAGCGCCACCTGGTCCCCCGCCGCCAAAAACATTCAGTACTTC	CSATWSPAAKNIQYF
TRBD2	-	TRBJ2-7	TRBV6-5	TGTGCCAGCAGGACACTAGCGTCTCGGGAGCAGTACTTC	CASRTLASREQYF
TRBD1	-	TRBJ1-1	TRBV5-1	TGCGCCAGCAGCGGGGGACAGGGGTCTAACGCTGAAGCTTTCTTT	CASSGGQGSNAEAFF
-	-	TRBJ1-5	TRBV30	TGTGCCTGGAGTGCGGGGGGCAGTTTTAAGCCCCAGCATTTT	CAWSAGGSFKPQHF
-	-	TRBJ2-3	TRBV6-6	TGTGCCAGCAGTTCCTCTGCAGATACGCAGTATTTT	CASSSSADTQYF
-	once	TRBJ1-1	TRBV5-1	TGCGCCAGCAGCGACCAAGGGGGTGAAGCTTTCTTT	CASSDQGGEAFF
TRBD2	-	TRBJ2-7	TRBV6-5	TGTGCCAGCACGGCAGCGGGGAGCATATACGAGCAGTACTTC	CASTAAGSIYEQYF
TRBD2	few	TRBJ2-2	TRBV5-4	TGTGCCAGCAGCCCCAGGGGCGGGGGGGCCGTCGGGGAGCTGTTTTTT	CASSPRGGGAVGELFF
-	few	TRBJ1-3	TRBV6-1	TGTGCCAGCGGAAGGGGGTCTGGCGACACCATATATTTT	CASGRGSGDTIYF
TRBD1	-	TRBJ2-5	TRBV6-6	TGTGCCAGCAGTAAGGGACAGGGGGCAAGTGAGACCCAGTACTTC	CASSKGQGASETQYF
-	-	TRBJ1-6	TRBV6-1	TGTGCCAGCAGTGAGTCGAGATCCTATAATTCACCCCTCCACTTT	CASSESRSYNSPLHF
-	few	TRBJ1-2	TRBV7-8	TGTGCCAGCAGCCGTACCAGACGGGGGACCGACTATGGCTACACCTTC	CASSRTRRGTDYGYTF